Detailed here is one T cell receptor beta chain. This CDR3 comprises 14 residues. Germline assignment: CDR1 SGHRS and CDR2 YFSETQ. Losses at the gene ends were 0 bases for V and 5 bases for J; bases not matched to a gene: 4. This sample was taken from a study of blood T cell repertoires in COVID-19. Turning to the study itself: Sources were T cells, B-cell-depleted T cells, or PBMCs; the material itself was cDNA or gDNA.

Cohort assignment relied on participant-reported clinical history. Profiling relied on immunoSEQ multiplex PCR, and the TCRdb table lists in-frame clones only, not all of them. The table includes about 330,000 clones, more than 90% detected once. The sequenced sample was PBMCs or T cells enriched from blood (not recorded which). The chain is built from TRBV5-1 and TRBJ1-2, with TRBD1 matching 7 bases. This TCR came from a young woman who had recovered from COVID-19. The CDR3 coding sequence is TGCGCCAGCAGCTTGGCCGACAGGGCATATGGCTACACCTTC. As protein: CASSLADRAYGYTF. Full variable domain (rest looked up from reference TRBV5-1 and TRBJ1-2): KAGVTQTPRYLIKTRGQQVTLSCSPISGHRSVSWYQQTPGQGLQFLFEYFSETQRNKGNFPGRFSGRQFSNSRSEMNVSTLELGDSALYLCASSLADRAYGYTFGSGTRLTVV.